The 9 T cell receptor beta chains below come from one sample, sequenced in a study of blood T cell repertoires in COVID-19. TCRdb keeps only in-frame clones here, not all; method: immunoSEQ multiplex PCR. The sample yields 85,000 to 90,000 clones, 70% to 85% seen once. The sequencing input was peripheral blood. Receptor source: a man in his 70s with acute or convalescent COVID-19.

The gene calls are TRBV6-5 and TRBJ2-7, with D uncertain. The length of the CDR3 is 14 residues. V shed 2 bases and J shed 5 bases, with 13 bases lying between them. Germline V gene data show CDR1 as MNHEY and CDR2 as SVGAGI. In nucleotides, the CDR3 is TGTGCCAGCAGTTACAACGCGGTAGTCAACGAGCAGTACTTC. Translation: CASSYNAVVNEQYF.

The J gene is TRBJ2-3, the V gene TRBV19; the D gene is possibly TRBD1 (6 bases). The CDR3 is 14 residues long. CDR1 and CDR2 from the germline V gene are LNHDA and SQIVND (reference sequence). Trimming shortened V by 9 bases and J by 0 bases, and 13 bases separated the two germline ends. This CDR3 is CASAPDRSTDTQYF. CDR3 bases: TGTGCCAGCGCCCCGGACAGAAGCACAGATACGCAGTATTTT.

V usage is TRBV25-1 and J usage is TRBJ1-2; unclear D gene. From germline, CDR1 is MGHDK and CDR2 SYGVNS. This CDR3 contains 14 residues. V shed 2 bases and J shed 2 bases, with 9 bases lying between them. The CDR3 reads CASSEMTRNYGYTF. DNA for the CDR3: TGTGCCAGCAGTGAAATGACACGCAACTATGGCTACACCTTC.

This chain connects TRBV7-9 to TRBJ1-1, with 10 bases identical to TRBD1. Trimming removed 5 bases from V and 0 bases from J; junction bases left unmatched: 9. The CDR3 extends over 17 amino acids. Germline V gives CDR1 SEHNR, CDR2 FQNEAQ (reference sequence). The CDR3 DNA follows: TGTGCCAGCAGCCCTGTCCCGGGACAGGGGATGAACACTGAAGCTTTCTTT. Translating gives CASSPVPGQGMNTEAFF.

The chain links TRBV5-4 to TRBJ2-4; 8 nucleotides match TRBD2. The CDR3 sequence is 15 residues long. J gave up 1 base and V 4 bases, and 4 bases lay outside the gene matches. Per germline, CDR1 SGHNT and CDR2 YYREEE (reference sequence). Here the CDR3 reads CASSPGGEAKNIQYF. The DNA for the CDR3 is TGTGCCAGCAGCCCCGGGGGGGAGGCCAAAAACATTCAGTACTTC.

V and J are TRBV5-4 and TRBJ2-3; a weak D match, TRBD2 (6 bases). The CDR3 totals 12 residues. Germline-derived CDR1 and CDR2 are SGHNT and YYREEE (reference sequence). Trimming removed 5 bases at V and 5 bases at J, with 9 bases between. CDR3 nucleotides: TGTGCCAGCAGGGCCGGGGGAGATACGCAGTATTTT. This codes for CASRAGGDTQYF.

This rearrangement joins TRBV3-1 (or the pseudogene TRBV3-2) to TRBJ1-6, with D unresolved. Trimming shortened V by 0 bases and J by 3 bases, and 6 bases separated the two germline ends. The CDR3 has 15 amino acids. Germline V gene sequence: CDR1 LGHDT, CDR2 YNNKEL (reference sequence). The CDR3 loop is CASSQDSYYNSPLHF. Here the CDR3 DNA reads TGTGCCAGCAGCCAAGACAGTTACTATAATTCACCCCTCCACTTT.

The gene calls are TRBV4-2 and TRBJ2-5; 12 bases are a match to TRBD2. Germline values: CDR1 LGHNA, CDR2 YNFKEQ. V shed 2 bases, J shed 5 bases, and the junction held 9 bases outside the gene matches. The CDR3 runs to 17 residues. This CDR3 reads CASSQLSSSGGAETQYF. The CDR3 nucleotides read TGTGCCAGCAGCCAACTCTCCTCTAGCGGGGGGGCGGAGACCCAGTACTTC.

In its sample, this clone was seen a few times. The chain recombines TRBV6-1 with TRBJ2-3; D gene unclear. The CDR3 spans 14 residues. V was pared by 3 bases and J by 1 base, with 8 bases between. Germline V gene sequence: CDR1 MNHNS, CDR2 SASEGT. The CDR3 DNA reads as TGTGCCAGCAGTGATCGGGTAGGCACAGATACGCAGTATTTT. Translation gives CASSDRVGTDTQYF.